These 24 T cell receptor beta chains were all obtained from the same sample, sequenced in a study of T cells in localized non-small cell lung cancer. Here immunoSEQ multiplex PCR was the method, and the copy in TCRdb shows in-frame clones only, minus some. This table has about 15,000 clones, approximately 83% appearing once. The input for sequencing was peripheral blood, taken before any cancer treatment. All receptors derive from a female donor older than 55 with stage I squamous cell lung carcinoma.

This chain links TRBV21-1 with TRBJ2-3. TRBV21-1 is a pseudogene. There are 13 residues in the CDR3. CDR3 sequence (DNA): TGTGCCAGCAGCCCCCGGGCCCTCAGGACGCAGTATTTT. Translating gives CASSPRALRTQYF.

This clone was detected once. The chain links TRBV5-6 to TRBJ1-2; D gene ambiguous. Trimming removed 1 base from V and 8 bases from J, with 9 bases in between. Germline assignment: CDR1 SGHDT and CDR2 YYEEEE. The CDR3 spans 12 residues. The CDR3 DNA sequence: TGTGCCAGCAGCTTGTACAGTCTGGGCTACACCTTC. This codes for CASSLYSLGYTF.

This chain uses TRBV7-2 with TRBJ1-6, with a possible D match to TRBD1 (6 bases). Trimming cost V 5 bases and J 3 bases, with 11 bases left between them. Germline V gives CDR1 SGHTA, CDR2 FQGNSA. The CDR3 is 15 residues long. The CDR3 spells CASSLGQSYNSPLHF. In DNA form, the CDR3 reads TGTGCCAGCAGCCTTGGACAGAGCTATAATTCACCCCTCCACTTT.

This clone has a single count. Mismatch with germline at one junction end may stem from a read error. V is TRBV5-4 and J is TRBJ1-1; D is unresolved. Germline-derived CDR1 and CDR2 are SGHNT and YYREEE (reference sequence). CDR3 size: 12 residues. Written as DNA, the CDR3 is TGTGCCAGCAGGTTGGAGGGCACTGAAGCTTTCTTT. This sequence encodes CASRLEGTEAFF.

The J gene is TRBJ2-3, the V gene TRBV10-2; D not certain. V was clipped by 3 bases and J by 6 bases, with 7 bases between them. This CDR3 spans 12 amino acids. CDR1 is WSHSY, CDR2 SAAADI, per germline. CDR3 DNA sequence: TGCGCCAGCAGTGACCTCGTGGATACGCAGTATTTT. This translates into CASSDLVDTQYF.

This clone came up once. The chain uses TRBV19 and TRBJ2-1, with D possibly called TRBD1 or TRBD2 (6 bases each). V shed 3 bases and J shed 8 bases, with 11 bases lying between them. The CDR3 spans 13 residues. Germline CDR1 and CDR2: LNHDA and SQIVND (reference sequence). The CDR3 DNA sequence: TGTGCCAGTAGTATGTGGGGGGCGCATGAGCAGTTCTTC. It is translated as CASSMWGAHEQFF.

V and J are TRBV11-2 and TRBJ1-1; D ambiguous. With 5 bases removed from V and 9 bases from J, the gap between germline ends came to 19 bases. CDR1 and CDR2 (germline): SGHAT, FQNNGV. The CDR3 has 14 residues. The DNA of the CDR3 is TGTGCCAGCAGCCCCATGCTAACGGCTAGTCAAGCTTTCTTT. Translated: CASSPMLTASQAFF.

There are a few counts of this clone. V gene TRBV12-5 combines with J gene TRBJ1-1, with D possibly being TRBD1 (5 bases). The CDR3 loop spans 15 amino acids. Germline V gene lookup returns CDR1 LGHNT and CDR2 FRNRAP. V dropped 7 bases and J dropped 1 base, with 16 bases sitting between them. CDR3 bases: TGTGCTAGTGCCCCAGGTGGGGGGTCGAACACTGAAGCTTTCTTT. Encoded protein: CASAPGGGSNTEAFF.

This chain links TRBV5-6 with TRBJ2-5; TRBD2 matches at 8 bases. Germline CDR1 reads SGHDT; CDR2 reads YYEEEE. This CDR3 contains 15 residues. With 5 bases clipped from V and 2 bases from J, the junction kept 8 bases outside the gene matches. CDR3 sequence: CASRGRGGRQETQYF. CDR3 nucleotide sequence: TGTGCCAGCAGGGGACGGGGGGGCCGGCAAGAGACCCAGTACTTC.

The chain recombines TRBV6-4 with TRBJ2-3, with TRBD2 matching 9 bases. V lost 3 bases and J lost 8; bases outside the gene matches: 3. Germline CDR1 and CDR2: MRHNA and SNTAGT. CDR3 length: 13 residues. The CDR3 DNA sequence: TGTGCCAGCAGTGAGTCTAGCGGGACTACGCAGTATTTT. Translation: CASSESSGTTQYF.

J is TRBJ2-1 and V is TRBV6-6; D not certain. CDR3 length: 14 residues. Per the germline V gene, CDR1 is MNHNY and CDR2 is SVGAGI (reference sequence). The V and J ends lost 2 bases and 7 bases respectively, with 12 bases between them. Here the CDR3 reads CASSYRLGLNEQFF. The CDR3 coding sequence is TGTGCCAGCAGTTACAGGTTAGGGCTGAATGAGCAGTTCTTC.

The chain uses TRBV6-5 and TRBJ1-3; D is perhaps TRBD1 (5 bases). This CDR3 has 12 residues. Germline-derived CDR1 and CDR2 are MNHEY and SVGAGI. V lost 6 bases, J lost 8 bases, and 11 bases lay in between. CDR3 coding DNA: TGTGCCAGCAGCAATCAGGGACACACCATATATTTT. Its protein product is CASSNQGHTIYF.

V usage is TRBV9 and J usage is TRBJ2-3, with 11 bases aligning to TRBD2. This CDR3 has 19 amino acids. Per germline, CDR1 SGDLS and CDR2 YYNGEE. The junction had 11 bases not matched to a gene; V was cut back by 0 bases and J by 2 bases. The CDR3 reads CASSVGLAGGTSPTDTQYF. Written as DNA, the CDR3 is TGTGCCAGCAGCGTAGGGCTAGCGGGGGGAACTTCTCCCACAGATACGCAGTATTTT.

This sequence joins TRBV7-9 and TRBJ2-3; possibly TRBD2 for D (6 bases). Germline V lookup: CDR1 SEHNR, CDR2 FQNEAQ (reference sequence). The ends were cut back, 4 bases at V and 6 bases at J, with 20 bases in the middle. This CDR3 is 16 amino acids long. The CDR3 DNA follows: TGTGCCAGCAGCTCCCTTGGCGGGACGGGGATCGATACGCAGTATTTT. This encodes CASSSLGGTGIDTQYF.

V is TRBV27 and J is TRBJ1-2, with a tentative D call TRBD1 (6 bases). V dropped 2 bases and J dropped 7 bases, with 17 bases sitting between them. The CDR3 is 15 amino acids. The germline gives CDR1 MNHEY, CDR2 SMNVEV (reference sequence). CDR3: CASSLKFGGAGGYTF. The DNA for the CDR3 is TGTGCCAGCAGTTTAAAGTTCGGGGGGGCGGGTGGCTACACCTTC.

This sequence joins TRBV7-3 and TRBJ2-2; 7 bases agree with TRBD2. In germline, CDR1 is SGHTA, CDR2 FQGTGA. Trimming took 3 bases from V and 5 from J; bases not matched to a gene: 3. This CDR3 has 14 amino acids. CDR3 in amino acids: CASSFNGGTGELFF. The DNA for the CDR3 is TGTGCCAGCAGCTTCAACGGGGGGACCGGGGAGCTGTTTTTT.

The chain employs TRBV27 and TRBJ2-7; the match to TRBD1 covers 11 bases. V trimming: 3 bases; J trimming: 3 bases; junction bases outside the gene matches: 10. Germline V gene lookup returns CDR1 MNHEY and CDR2 SMNVEV (reference sequence). The CDR3 totals 17 residues. CDR3 in DNA: TGTGCCAGCAGTTTCCCCCTCTGGGACAGGGGGGACTACGAGCAGTACTTC. It is translated as CASSFPLWDRGDYEQYF.

The chain has TRBV7-9 and TRBJ1-1, with D unresolved. The germline V gene encodes CDR1 SEHNR and CDR2 FQNEAQ (reference sequence). This CDR3 region has 13 residues. Trimming cost V 4 bases and J 3 bases, with 9 bases left between them. The CDR3 coding sequence is TGTGCCAGCAGCTCCGGGGTGGACACTGAAGCTTTCTTT. This gives the protein CASSSGVDTEAFF.

This chain connects TRBV18 to TRBJ1-1; no definite D call. This CDR3 has 14 amino acids. Germline V lookup: CDR1 KGHSH, CDR2 LQKENI. The germline V and J ends were trimmed by 1 base and 1 base, with 7 bases remaining between them. The chain's CDR3 is CASSPREGNTEAFF. CDR3 nucleotide sequence: TGTGCCAGCTCACCACGTGAGGGGAACACTGAAGCTTTCTTT.

This chain uses TRBV28 with TRBJ1-2; TRBD1 aligns across 11 bases. J lost 4 bases, V lost 4 bases, and 11 bases had no gene match. This CDR3 comprises 17 residues. Germline CDR1 and CDR2: MDHEN and SYDVKM. CDR3 protein: CASSSPSHGTGGYGYTF. DNA for the CDR3: TGTGCCAGCAGTTCCCCCTCTCATGGGACAGGGGGCTATGGCTACACCTTC.

V gene TRBV4-1 combines with J gene TRBJ1-1, with TRBD1 identical over 8 bases. The CDR3 sequence is 15 residues long. Germline V CDR1 and CDR2: MGHRA, YSYEKL. V was pared by 1 base and J by 1 base, with 2 bases of the junction left unmatched. Here the CDR3 reads CASSQVGTGNTEAFF. CDR3 DNA: TGCGCCAGCAGCCAAGTCGGGACAGGGAACACTGAAGCTTTCTTT.

The V gene is TRBV10-2, the J gene TRBJ2-5; 7 bases match TRBD2. V lost 4 bases, J lost 3 bases, and 11 bases stayed unmatched. Germline CDR1 reads WSHSY; CDR2 reads SAAADI. CDR3 size: 16 residues. CDR3: CASSGERGGLKETQYF. The CDR3 nucleotides read TGCGCCAGCAGTGGGGAGCGGGGCGGGTTAAAAGAGACCCAGTACTTC.

The chain combines TRBV6-9 with TRBJ1-6; D unclear. CDR3 size: 11 residues. CDR1 is MNHGY, CDR2 SVAAGI, per germline. Trimming stripped 7 bases from V and 7 bases from J, with 5 bases between. CDR3 bases: TGTGCCAGCACTGTAAATTCACCCCTCCACTTT. Protein product: CASTVNSPLHF.

The chain couples TRBV2 to TRBJ1-1; D is perhaps TRBD1 (6 bases). Deletions cut 2 bases from V and 4 bases from J, with 8 bases between. This CDR3 has 13 residues. Germline CDR1 is SNHLY and CDR2 is FYNNEI. As DNA, the CDR3 is TGTGCCAGCAGTGAACTGGGGGCCACTGAAGCTTTCTTT. Amino acid sequence: CASSELGATEAFF.